One sample yielded the 31 T cell receptor beta chains listed below, sequenced in a study of shared clonotypes between healthy human individuals. Here immunoSEQ multiplex PCR was the method, and the copy in TCRdb shows in-frame clones only, minus some. The sample shows around 510,000 clones, roughly 95% of them seen only once. Sequencing was carried out using naive CD4+ T cells sorted from blood. The subset here: CD45RA+ positively selected. All receptors derive from a woman between 25 and 40 years old in good health.

This clone was seen only once. The CDR3 loop is CASSNGQDLSTDTQYF. In nucleotides, the CDR3 is TGTGCCAGCAGCAATGGACAGGACCTTAGCACAGATACGCAGTATTTT. This chain joins TRBV11-3 and TRBJ2-3; 7 bases fit TRBD1. From germline, CDR1 is SGHNT and CDR2 YENEEA. J was trimmed by 0 bases and V by 5 bases; bases with no gene match: 8. The CDR3 runs 16 residues.

This sequence joins TRBV7-9 and TRBJ2-5; TRBD1 matches at 9 bases. The last part of the DNA fits TRBJ2-7 better; the J call may be wrong. Germline CDR1 is SEHNR and CDR2 is FQNEAQ (reference sequence). This CDR3 is 15 amino acids long. CDR3 amino acids: CASSSKDRGSYEQYF. Here the CDR3 DNA reads TGTGCCAGCAGCTCCAAGGACAGGGGTTCCTACGAGCAGTACTTC.

V gene TRBV28 combines with J gene TRBJ1-2; the match to TRBD1 covers 7 bases. Losses at the gene ends were 5 bases for V and 8 bases for J; bases not matched to a gene: 14. The CDR3 totals 15 residues. Germline V gene sequence: CDR1 MDHEN, CDR2 SYDVKM. Here the CDR3 reads CASSTLWEGAEGYTF. The CDR3 region has the DNA TGTGCCAGCAGTACCCTGTGGGAGGGGGCGGAGGGCTACACCTTC.

Remarks on this clone: Other DNA sequences within the sample encode an identical CDR3. This chain uses TRBV4-2 with TRBJ1-1; D remains unclear. Germline V gene sequence: CDR1 LGHNA, CDR2 YNFKEQ. There are 15 residues in the CDR3. Trimming took off 1 base at V and 2 bases at J, with 11 bases between the two ends. The CDR3 here is CASSQVGGGNTEAFF. The CDR3 nucleotides read TGTGCCAGCAGCCAAGTCGGTGGAGGAAACACTGAAGCTTTCTTT.

The chain's CDR3 is CASETESNQPQHF. In nucleotides, the CDR3 is TGTGCCAGCGAGACAGAGAGCAATCAGCCCCAGCATTTT. This chain connects TRBV2 to TRBJ1-5, with D tentatively TRBD1 (5 bases). The V end lost 8 bases, the J end lost 1 base, and 9 bases lay between the germline ends. CDR1 and CDR2 (germline): SNHLY, FYNNEI. This CDR3 spans 13 amino acids.

The chain employs TRBV5-6 and TRBJ1-1, with TRBD1 as a possible D gene (5 bases). This CDR3 is 13 amino acids long. V was cut by 7 bases and J by 3 bases, with 13 bases left in between. From germline, CDR1 is SGHDT and CDR2 YYEEEE. This chain's CDR3 is CASQIDRYTEAFF. DNA for the CDR3: TGTGCCAGCCAAATCGACAGATACACTGAAGCTTTCTTT.

J is TRBJ2-3 and V is TRBV2, with a possible D match to TRBD2 (5 bases). The CDR3 spans 15 residues. The V end was cut by 5 bases, the J end by 1 base, with 13 bases between. Germline V gives CDR1 SNHLY, CDR2 FYNNEI. The CDR3 is CASSRVSGRTDTQYF. As DNA, the CDR3 is TGTGCCAGCAGTCGAGTAAGCGGACGCACAGATACGCAGTATTTT.

The rearrangement uses TRBV29-1 and TRBJ1-1; D is uncertain. Per germline, CDR1 SQVTM and CDR2 ANQGSEA. CDR3 size: 11 residues. Trimming took 0 bases from V and 7 from J, leaving 6 bases between them. In DNA, the CDR3 is TGCAGCGTTGAAGATCCGGGTGAAGCTTTCTTT. It is translated as CSVEDPGEAFF.

Concerning this clone: Given the absence of the conserved phenylalanine or tryptophan at the CDR3 end, a read error is likely. The chain joins TRBV9 to TRBJ1-2; maybe TRBD1 (5 bases). V shed 2 bases and J shed 0 bases, with 8 bases lying between them. The CDR3 loop spans 14 amino acids. Germline CDR1 reads SGDLS; CDR2 reads YYNGEE. The DNA for the CDR3 is TGTGCCAGCAGCGTTGGGGGAGCTAACTATGGCTACACCCTC. Encoded protein: CASSVGGANYGYTL.

The chain is built from TRBV7-3 and TRBJ1-3; a possible D gene is TRBD1 (5 bases). V gave up 1 base and J gave up 4 bases, with 14 bases separating them. Germline V gene lookup returns CDR1 SGHTA and CDR2 FQGTGA. This CDR3 has 16 residues. The CDR3 region is CASSLNAWGSGNTIYF. In DNA, the CDR3 is TGTGCCAGCAGCTTAAATGCCTGGGGCTCCGGAAACACCATATATTTT. Based on the CDR3 plus reference TRBV7-3 and TRBJ1-3, the full variable domain is GAGVSQTPSNKVTEKGKYVELRCDPISGHTALYWYRQSLGQGPEFLIYFQGTGAADDSGLPNDRFFAVRPEGSVSTLKIQRTERGDSAVYLCASSLNAWGSGNTIYFGEGSWLTVV.

This clone was seen just once. V usage is TRBV2 and J usage is TRBJ2-7; the D is unclear. CDR1 is SNHLY, CDR2 FYNNEI, per germline. V dropped 3 bases and J dropped 3 bases, with 6 bases sitting between them. The length of the CDR3 is 12 residues. The DNA for the CDR3 is TGTGCCAGCAGTGAGTGGAACTACGAGCAGTACTTC. Amino acids: CASSEWNYEQYF. The whole variable domain, remainder taken from reference TRBV2 and TRBJ2-7, is EPEVTQTPSHQVTQMGQEVILRCVPISNHLYFYWYRQILGQKVEFLVSFYNNEISEKSEIFDDQFSVERPDGSNFTLKIRSTKLEDSAMYFCASSEWNYEQYFGPGTRLTVT.

The J gene is TRBJ1-5, the V gene TRBV28; a possible D gene is TRBD1 (5 bases). The V end lost 6 bases, the J end lost 6 bases, and 9 bases lay between the germline ends. This CDR3 has 12 residues. The germline gives CDR1 MDHEN, CDR2 SYDVKM. This CDR3 reads CASRSGSQPQHF. The CDR3 bases are TGTGCCAGCAGGTCAGGGAGTCAGCCCCAGCATTTT.

In its sample, this clone was seen once. This chain uses TRBV10-3 with TRBJ1-5; 8 bases map to TRBD1. V lost 4 bases and J lost 7; bases outside the gene matches: 6. Germline loops: CDR1 ENHRY, CDR2 SYGVKD. The CDR3 runs to 14 residues. The CDR3 spells CAISADRESQPQHF. CDR3 DNA sequence: TGTGCCATCAGTGCGGACAGGGAGTCCCAGCCCCAGCATTTT.

This rearrangement joins TRBV5-4 to TRBJ1-1; tentative D call: TRBD1 (5 bases). The CDR3 sequence is 14 residues long. Trimming removed 4 bases at V and 1 base at J, with 11 bases between. The V gene's germline CDR1 is SGHNT and CDR2 YYREEE (reference sequence). This CDR3 reads CASSLDISNTEAFF. CDR3 nucleotide sequence: TGTGCCAGCAGCCTGGACATCTCGAACACTGAAGCTTTCTTT. The full variable domain, its missing parts supplied by reference TRBV5-4 and TRBJ1-1, is ETGVTQSPTHLIKTRGQQVTLRCSSQSGHNTVSWYQQALGQGPQFIFQYYREEENGRGNFPPRFSGLQFPNYSSELNVNALELDDSALYLCASSLDISNTEAFFGQGTRLTVV.

The CDR3 DNA follows: TGCGCCAGCAGTCCCTCCGGACAGGGAAGAGAGGAGACCCAGTACTTC. Its protein is CASSPSGQGREETQYF. The chain is built from TRBV4-1 and TRBJ2-5; 8 positions match TRBD1. CDR1 MGHRA and CDR2 YSYEKL come from the germline V gene. The J segment lost 5 bases and the V segment lost 6 bases, leaving 14 bases of the junction unmatched. CDR3 length: 16 amino acids.

The CDR3: CASRTGGSGNTIYF. CDR3 in DNA: TGTGCCAGTCGAACCGGAGGCTCTGGAAACACCATATATTTT. This sequence joins TRBV19 and TRBJ1-3; D not certain. CDR3 size: 14 residues. CDR1 is LNHDA, CDR2 SQIVND, per germline (reference sequence). V dropped 8 bases and J dropped 0 bases, with 11 bases sitting between them.

This chain links TRBV28 with TRBJ2-7; the match to TRBD2 covers 10 bases. With V trimmed by 6 bases and J by 3 bases, 5 bases remained unmatched. This CDR3 has 14 amino acids. Germline V gene data show CDR1 as MDHEN and CDR2 as SYDVKM. The CDR3 nucleotides read TGTGCCAGCAGAGGACTAGCGGATGTCTACGAGCAGTACTTC. Amino acid sequence: CASRGLADVYEQYF.

This clone was seen once. The chain combines TRBV4-1 with TRBJ2-7; D is unresolved. CDR3 length equals 14 residues. Trimming stripped 4 bases from V and 1 base from J, with 11 bases between. Germline V lookup: CDR1 MGHRA, CDR2 YSYEKL. For the CDR3, the DNA is TGCGCCAGCAGCCGGGTCAGCGCTTCCTACGAGCAGTACTTC. Its translation: CASSRVSASYEQYF.

This sequence joins TRBV19 and TRBJ2-3; TRBD1 might be the D (5 bases). Germline CDR1 LNHDA, CDR2 SQIVND (reference sequence). Trimming shortened V by 6 bases and J by 0 bases, and 16 bases separated the two germline ends. The CDR3 covers 16 residues. The CDR3 loop is CASSLALTVSTDTQYF. CDR3 in DNA: TGTGCCAGTAGCCTGGCCCTGACAGTTAGCACAGATACGCAGTATTTT.

V and J are TRBV7-2 and TRBJ2-7; 7 nucleotides agree with TRBD1. The V gene end was trimmed by 4 bases and the J gene end by 4 bases; junction bases not matched to a gene: 10. The CDR3 is 15 residues long. Germline values: CDR1 SGHTA, CDR2 FQGNSA. The CDR3 protein is CASSSRQGGIYEQYF. CDR3 nucleotides: TGTGCCAGCAGCTCCCGACAGGGTGGTATTTACGAGCAGTACTTC.

The chain uses TRBV28 and TRBJ2-7, with D tentatively TRBD2 (5 bases). With 3 bases removed from V and 3 bases from J, the gap between germline ends came to 12 bases. Germline-derived CDR1 and CDR2 are MDHEN and SYDVKM. This CDR3 is 14 amino acids long. The CDR3 nucleotides read TGTGCCAGCAGTTTGTTCCGGCGGGTCTACGAGCAGTACTTC. It specifies CASSLFRRVYEQYF.

This clone came up once. V and J are TRBV5-6 and TRBJ2-1; the D gene could be TRBD1 or TRBD2 (5 bases each). The CDR3 totals 13 residues. Germline CDR1 reads SGHDT; CDR2 reads YYEEEE. Trimming took 2 bases from V and 9 from J, leaving 12 bases between them. This CDR3 reads CASSFVGDAEQFF. In DNA form, the CDR3 reads TGTGCCAGCAGCTTTGTAGGGGACGCTGAGCAGTTCTTC.

This clone was observed a single time. This sequence joins TRBV18 and TRBJ1-2; tentatively, D is TRBD1 (5 bases). Germline V lookup: CDR1 KGHSH, CDR2 LQKENI. Deletions cut 3 bases from V and 6 bases from J, with 23 bases between. This CDR3 is built from 17 residues. The CDR3 loop is CASSPSEPHYRPNGYTF. CDR3 nucleotide sequence: TGTGCCAGCTCACCCTCCGAACCCCACTACAGGCCTAATGGCTACACCTTC.

This rearrangement joins TRBV19 to TRBJ2-2, with D possibly called TRBD1 or TRBD2 (5 bases each). Trimming took 4 bases from V and 7 from J, leaving 22 bases between them. This CDR3 has 17 amino acids. Germline CDR1 reads LNHDA; CDR2 reads SQIVND (reference sequence). This CDR3 reads CASSTATGATDGGELFF. As DNA, the CDR3 is TGTGCCAGTAGTACGGCGACCGGGGCCACCGATGGCGGGGAGCTGTTTTTT.

The chain combines TRBV2 with TRBJ2-2; D is perhaps TRBD2 (5 bases). Germline CDR1 is SNHLY and CDR2 is FYNNEI. The length of the CDR3 is 15 residues. V lost 0 bases, J lost 1 base, and 6 bases lay in between. The CDR3 region has the DNA TGTGCCAGCAGTGAAGCTGGGAGGAACACCGGGGAGCTGTTTTTT. Translating gives CASSEAGRNTGELFF.

This clone was detected only once. This chain joins TRBV7-9 and TRBJ2-3; 7 bases fit TRBD1. Looked up from germline, CDR1 is SEHNR and CDR2 is FQNEAQ (reference sequence). J gave up 1 base and V 5 bases, and 3 bases lay outside the gene matches. The CDR3 spans 14 residues. DNA for the CDR3: TGTGCCAGCAGCCCAGGGGGACGCACAGATACGCAGTATTTT. Protein sequence: CASSPGGRTDTQYF.

This chain joins TRBV7-3 and TRBJ1-1, with TRBD1 as a possible D gene (5 bases). Germline V gene data show CDR1 as SGHTA and CDR2 as FQGTGA. Trimming shortened V by 5 bases and J by 5 bases, and 15 bases separated the two germline ends. This CDR3 spans 14 amino acids. CDR3 in DNA: TGTGCCAGCAGCCTAAGCGGGGGAGGGACTGAAGCTTTCTTT. Encoded protein: CASSLSGGGTEAFF. Together with reference TRBV7-3 and TRBJ1-1, the CDR3 gives the full variable domain: GAGVSQTPSNKVTEKGKYVELRCDPISGHTALYWYRQSLGQGPEFLIYFQGTGAADDSGLPNDRFFAVRPEGSVSTLKIQRTERGDSAVYLCASSLSGGGTEAFFGQGTRLTVV.

The chain uses TRBV28 and TRBJ2-3; weak D call: TRBD2 (5 bases). The CDR3 length is 14 residues. The V end lost 10 bases, the J end lost 3 bases, and 17 bases lay between the germline ends. Germline V gene sequence: CDR1 MDHEN, CDR2 SYDVKM. The DNA of the CDR3 is TGTGCCACCCTGGACTCCGTGAGAACAGATACGCAGTATTTT. The encoded protein is CATLDSVRTDTQYF. Complete variable domain (other parts from reference TRBV28 and TRBJ2-3): DVKVTQSSRYLVKRTGEKVFLECVQDMDHENMFWYRQDPGLGLRLIYFSYDVKMKEKGDIPEGYSVSREKKERFSLILESASTNQTSMYLCATLDSVRTDTQYFGPGTRLTVL.

J is TRBJ2-4 and V is TRBV6-6; TRBD2 matches at 7 bases. The germline CDR1 and CDR2 sequences are MNHNY and SVGAGI (reference sequence). The V gene end was trimmed by 6 bases and the J gene end by 4 bases; junction bases not matched to a gene: 3. There are 13 residues in the CDR3. This chain's CDR3 is CASRSGEKNIQYF. As DNA, the CDR3 is TGTGCCAGCAGAAGCGGGGAAAAAAACATTCAGTACTTC.

The rearrangement links TRBV28 to TRBJ1-3; D gene ambiguous. The CDR3 is made up of 14 amino acids. Trimming cost V 4 bases and J 7 bases, with 14 bases left between them. CDR1 and CDR2 (germline): MDHEN, SYDVKM. Here the CDR3 DNA reads TGTGCCAGCAGTTGGTCCGAGGGCGCTAACACCATATATTTT. Its translation is CASSWSEGANTIYF.

The V call is TRBV5-4, the J call TRBJ2-5; D not certain. CDR3 length: 13 amino acids. V was shortened by 3 bases and J by 3 bases, with 9 bases between the two germline ends. The germline gives CDR1 SGHNT, CDR2 YYREEE (reference sequence). CDR3 in amino acids: CASSWKQEETQYF. CDR3 sequence (DNA): TGTGCCAGCAGCTGGAAACAAGAAGAGACCCAGTACTTC.